The 32 T cell receptor beta chains below all came from one sample that was sequenced in a study of blood T cells in healthy people across ages (dated by TCRdb to the mid-2010s). Libraries were made using 5' RACE. The data were produced on an Illumina HiSeq 2500. A second PCR of about 7 to 12 cycles was run with a J-beta primer mix and a sample-barcoded 5' primer. TCRdb reworked the public reads: Q25 trimming with fastp, MiXCR clone assembly, productive beta chains retained. Rows are combined by CDR3 protein, so each entry shows the most common genes and DNA. This sample has over 600,000 distinct CDR3 sequences in its table, and around two fifths of those were observed once. About 30% of the sample is in the top ten clones. Sequenced: blood. These receptors were taken from a man aged 80 or over in good health.

The V gene is TRBV21-1, the J gene TRBJ2-5; the DNA was not used to check the table's D call, TRBD2. TRBV21-1 is a recognized pseudogene. The CDR3 contains 16 residues. CDR3 DNA: TGTGCCAACAGCAAGCTAGCGCGTTCTTGGTACGGTGAGCAGTACTTC. It encodes CANSKLARSWYGEQYF.

The chain links TRBV7-9 to TRBJ2-1; 10 bases fit TRBD2. The V and J ends lost 5 bases and 1 base, in that order; junction bases with no gene match: 5. Germline CDR1 and CDR2: SEHNR and FQNEAQ (reference sequence). This CDR3 is built from 16 residues. The CDR3 here is CASSRTGLASYNEQFF. The CDR3 nucleotides are TGTGCCAGCAGCCGGACGGGACTAGCGTCCTACAATGAGCAGTTCTTC.

The chain carries TRBV10-1 and TRBJ2-1; TRBD1 might be the D (6 bases). This CDR3 has 14 amino acids. With 5 bases removed from V and 6 bases from J, the gap between germline ends came to 14 bases. Germline lookup yields CDR1 WNHNN and CDR2 SYGVQD (reference sequence). The CDR3 reads CASSTGSGPNEQFF. The CDR3, as DNA: TGCGCCAGCAGTACAGGGAGTGGGCCCAATGAGCAGTTCTTC.

The rearrangement links TRBV28 to TRBJ2-5; 7 bases are a match to TRBD2. Germline CDR1 is MDHEN and CDR2 is SYDVKM. The length of the CDR3 is 14 residues. The J segment lost 13 bases and the V segment lost 8 bases, leaving 19 bases of the junction unmatched. The CDR3 coding sequence is TGTGCCAGCGGTCCCCGGATGAGCGGGGATGAGCGGTACTTC. This encodes CASGPRMSGDERYF.

The chain recombines TRBV12-3 or TRBV12-4 with TRBJ2-5; 7 nucleotides agree with TRBD2. This CDR3 is built from 15 residues. The V gene end was trimmed by 5 bases and the J gene end by 9 bases; junction bases not matched to a gene: 15. The CDR3 region has the DNA TGTGCCAGCAGTGAACCCCGGGGAGGGGATTCGGCCCAGTACTTC. Its translation is CASSEPRGGDSAQYF.

A few counts support this clonotype. The J gene is TRBJ2-7, the V gene TRBV19; 11 positions match TRBD2. The V segment lost 4 bases and the J segment 0 bases; nucleotides outside the gene matches: 5. CDR3 size: 16 residues. Germline values: CDR1 LNHDA, CDR2 SQIVND (reference sequence). The CDR3 loop reads CASSTSGGPNSYEQYF. The DNA of the CDR3 is TGTGCCAGTAGTACTAGCGGGGGGCCGAACTCCTACGAGCAGTACTTC. The full variable domain, in which reference TRBV19 and TRBJ2-7 provide the parts outside the CDR3, is DGGITQSPKYLFRKEGQNVTLSCEQNLNHDAMYWYRQDPGQGLRLIYYSQIVNDFQKGDIAEGYSVSREKKESFPLTVTSAQKNPTAFYLCASSTSGGPNSYEQYFGPGTRLTVT.

The chain has TRBV6-6 and TRBJ2-1; D unresolved. The CDR3 runs 13 residues. V was cut by 4 bases and J by 5 bases, with 9 bases left in between. The germline V gene encodes CDR1 MNHNY and CDR2 SVGAGI (reference sequence). The CDR3 DNA sequence: TGTGCCAGCAGTTCGGACGGAAACAATGAGCAGTTCTTC. Translated: CASSSDGNNEQFF.

This clonotype was seen a single time. This sequence joins TRBV28 and TRBJ1-6, with D possibly being TRBD1 (6 bases). Looked up from germline, CDR1 is MDHEN and CDR2 is SYDVKM. V dropped 7 bases and J dropped 7 bases, with 14 bases sitting between them. The CDR3 has 14 residues. The CDR3 is CASIPQGLNSPLHF. CDR3 nucleotides: TGTGCCAGCATACCACAGGGACTGAATTCACCCCTCCACTTT. The whole variable domain, filled in from reference TRBV28 and TRBJ1-6, reads DVKVTQSSRYLVKRTGEKVFLECVQDMDHENMFWYRQDPGLGLRLIYFSYDVKMKEKGDIPEGYSVSREKKERFSLILESASTNQTSMYLCASIPQGLNSPLHFGNGTRLTVT.

This clonotype was seen a few times. The rearrangement uses TRBV7-2 and TRBJ2-6, with D unresolved. CDR3 length: 14 residues. The germline V gene has CDR1 SGHTA and CDR2 FQGNSA. V lost 9 bases, J lost 0 bases, and 9 bases lay in between. Written as DNA, the CDR3 is TGTGCCAGTGGATTCCGCTCTGGGGCCAACGTCCTGACTTTC. Its protein product is CASGFRSGANVLTF.

In this sample, this clonotype turned up a few times. This sequence joins TRBV3-1 and TRBJ2-4, with D perhaps given as TRBD1 or TRBD2 (6 bases each). The CDR3 totals 17 residues. V was cut by 4 bases and J by 0 bases, with 16 bases left in between. Germline loops: CDR1 LGHDT, CDR2 YNNKEL (reference sequence). The CDR3 is CASSPRRGELAKNIQYF. The CDR3, as DNA: TGTGCCAGCAGCCCCCGGAGGGGGGAACTAGCCAAAAACATTCAGTACTTC. The complete variable domain, with remaining parts taken from reference TRBV3-1 and TRBJ2-4, reads DTAVSQTPKYLVTQMGNDKSIKCEQNLGHDTMYWYKQDSKKFLKIMFSYNNKELIINETVPNRFSPKSPDKAHLNLHINSLELGDSAVYFCASSPRRGELAKNIQYFGAGTRLSVL.

There are a few counts of this clonotype. This chain links TRBV7-2 with TRBJ2-3, with 8 bases identical to TRBD2. This CDR3 spans 15 amino acids. The V gene's germline CDR1 is SGHTA and CDR2 FQGNSA. V lost 6 bases and J lost 4; bases outside the gene matches: 9. The CDR3 DNA reads as TGTGCCAGCAGTCGAGGCGGGGGGCCCGCAGATACGCAGTATTTT. Translated, it gives CASSRGGGPADTQYF.

Ten or more counts support this clonotype. The chain links TRBV21-1 to TRBJ2-3; the table calls TRBD1, which could not be checked here. TRBV21-1 constitutes a pseudogene. The CDR3 covers 14 residues. As DNA, the CDR3 is TGTGCCCGAGGGGGGACAGGGAGACCGGATACGCAGTATTTT. It codes for CARGGTGRPDTQYF.

This clonotype showed up just a few times. This rearrangement joins TRBV7-2 to TRBJ1-6; 9 positions agree with TRBD1. Trimming at V came to 5 bases and at J to 9 bases, leaving 8 bases not matched to a gene. The CDR3 loop spans 15 amino acids. In germline, CDR1 is SGHTA, CDR2 FQGNSA. CDR3: CASSPSTGGGSPLHF. The CDR3 nucleotides read TGTGCCAGCAGCCCCTCGACAGGGGGTGGTTCACCCCTCCACTTT.

The table lists this clonotype with a count of one. Just one base apart from a much larger clone, this may be a read error. The chain links TRBV20-1 to TRBJ2-5; D possibly corresponds to TRBD2 (6 bases). This CDR3 has 15 residues. V lost 0 bases and J lost 2, with 13 bases in between. CDR1 and CDR2 (germline): DFQATT, SNEGSKA (reference sequence). The chain's CDR3 is CSARDAGGRQETQYF. Here the CDR3 DNA reads TGCAGTGCTAGAGATGCCGGGGGACGTCAAGAGACCCAGTACTTC.

This clonotype came up a few times. The rearrangement links TRBV4-1 to TRBJ2-6; perhaps D is TRBD1 or TRBD2 (5 bases each). This CDR3 spans 17 amino acids. Deletions cut 5 bases from V and 0 bases from J, with 14 bases between. The germline V gene encodes CDR1 MGHRA and CDR2 YSYEKL. The CDR3 nucleotides read TGCGCCAGCAGCTTCGGGACGGTTCACTCTGGGGCCAACGTCCTGACTTTC. This gives the protein CASSFGTVHSGANVLTF.

This clonotype occurred a few times. The rearrangement joins TRBV3-1 to TRBJ2-7; 9 bases agree with TRBD1. The J segment lost 4 bases and the V segment lost 6 bases, leaving 4 bases of the junction unmatched. The V gene's germline CDR1 is LGHDT and CDR2 YNNKEL (reference sequence). The CDR3 extends over 13 amino acids. The CDR3 DNA reads as TGTGCCAGCAGGAGAGGGACAGGGTACGAGCAGTACTTC. This translates into CASRRGTGYEQYF.

This clonotype was seen a single time. The gene calls are TRBV3-1 and TRBJ2-7, with 9 bases that match TRBD1. Looked up from germline, CDR1 is LGHDT and CDR2 is YNNKEL (reference sequence). Trimming took 4 bases from V and 5 from J; bases not matched to a gene: 9. The CDR3 length is 15 residues. The CDR3 DNA reads as TGTGCCAGCAGCCCAGCCGGGACAGGGTGGGACGAGCAGTACTTC. Residues: CASSPAGTGWDEQYF.

In its sample, this clonotype was seen once. V usage is TRBV5-1 and J usage is TRBJ2-3, with 7 nucleotides matching TRBD1. J was trimmed by 0 bases and V by 2 bases; bases with no gene match: 12. This CDR3 has 18 residues. The germline V gene encodes CDR1 SGHRS and CDR2 YFSETQ. The CDR3 here is CASSFLEGAMLSTDTQYF. CDR3 in DNA: TGCGCCAGCAGCTTTTTAGAGGGGGCAATGCTTAGCACAGATACGCAGTATTTT.

The rearrangement joins TRBV7-9 to TRBJ1-5; 8 bases line up with TRBD1. V lost 5 bases and J lost 7; bases outside the gene matches: 4. Germline CDR1 reads SEHNR; CDR2 reads FQNEAQ (reference sequence). The CDR3 loop spans 13 amino acids. The CDR3, as DNA: TGTGCCAGCAGCCCCAGGGGGCACCAGCCCCAGCATTTT. Translated, it gives CASSPRGHQPQHF.

On this clonotype itself: It may be a read error: a sequence one base away is much more abundant. The chain uses TRBV7-2 and TRBJ2-6; possibly TRBD2 for D (5 bases). This CDR3 has 15 amino acids. CDR1 and CDR2 (germline): SGHTA, FQGNSA. CDR3: CAGSFPGSGANVLTF. The DNA for the CDR3 is TGTGCCGGCAGCTTTCCGGGATCTGGGGCCAACGTCCTGACTTTC.

The CDR3 is CSALAGERETQYF. For the CDR3, the DNA is TGCAGTGCATTAGCGGGAGAGAGAGAGACCCAGTACTTC. V is TRBV20-1 and J is TRBJ2-7; 9 nucleotides line up with TRBD2. Judging by the DNA end, TRBJ2-5 fits better; the J call may be wrong. The CDR3 sequence is 13 residues long. Germline V CDR1 and CDR2: DFQATT, SNEGSKA (reference sequence).

The CDR3 is CASSYSAYGYTF. The CDR3 coding sequence is TGTGCCAGCAGTTACTCAGCCTATGGCTACACCTTC. The chain employs TRBV6-2 or TRBV6-3 and TRBJ1-2; no clear D gene. V shed 0 bases and J shed 4 bases, with 3 bases lying between them. Per the germline V gene, CDR1 is MNHEY and CDR2 is SVGEGT. The CDR3 sequence is 12 residues long.

This clonotype was detected a few times. The rearrangement links TRBV27 to TRBJ2-7; 9 nucleotides line up with TRBD1. CDR1 and CDR2 from the germline V gene are MNHEY and SMNVEV (reference sequence). This CDR3 spans 14 amino acids. V dropped 6 bases and J dropped 6; count of bases not matched to a gene: 9. The CDR3 coding sequence is TGTGCCAGCAGATCACCGGGACAGGGCTGCGAGCAGTACTTC. Translating gives CASRSPGQGCEQYF.

The chain carries TRBV20-1 and TRBJ1-1, with TRBD1 as a possible D gene (6 bases). The ends were cut back, 5 bases at V and 4 bases at J, with 20 bases in the middle. The CDR3 loop spans 15 amino acids. Germline loops: CDR1 DFQATT, CDR2 SNEGSKA (reference sequence). CDR3 coding DNA: TGCAGTGCTGGACCTGCTCAGGGGCGGGGCACTGAAGCTTTCTTT. It codes for CSAGPAQGRGTEAFF.

Only a few counts were recorded for this clonotype. The rearrangement joins TRBV20-1 to TRBJ2-1, with 8 positions matching TRBD1. Germline lookup yields CDR1 DFQATT and CDR2 SNEGSKA (reference sequence). This CDR3 has 17 amino acids. V lost 3 bases to trimming and J lost 3 bases; unmatched junction nucleotides: 13. The CDR3: CSARGSGQGGIYNEQFF. As DNA, the CDR3 is TGCAGTGCTAGGGGGTCAGGACAGGGTGGGATCTACAATGAGCAGTTCTTC.

The CDR3 loop reads CAWSAPSTGGRGHGYTF. DNA for the CDR3: TGTGCCTGGAGCGCACCCTCTACGGGGGGGCGTGGGCATGGCTACACCTTC. The rearrangement joins TRBV30 to TRBJ1-2; weak D call: TRBD1 (6 bases). Per germline, CDR1 GTSNPN and CDR2 SVGIG (reference sequence). The CDR3 spans 17 residues. The germline V and J ends were trimmed by 3 bases and 6 bases, with 26 bases remaining between them.

This clonotype was detected a few times. The chain links TRBV6-5 to TRBJ2-6, with D hard to call. V dropped 6 bases and J dropped 4 bases, with 13 bases sitting between them. Germline V lookup: CDR1 MNHEY, CDR2 SVGAGI. CDR3 length equals 15 residues. DNA for the CDR3: TGTGCCAGCAGCACTACAGTTTCAGGGGCCAACGTCCTGACTTTC. Translation gives CASSTTVSGANVLTF.

CDR3 loop: CASSAGGGGFYEQFF. CDR3 nucleotides: TGTGCCAGCAGTGCCGGGGGCGGGGGGTTCTATGAGCAGTTCTTC. The genes are TRBV2 and TRBJ2-1; 8 bases are a match to TRBD2. CDR3 length: 15 residues. Germline assignment: CDR1 SNHLY and CDR2 FYNNEI. J lost 8 bases, V lost 4 bases, and 10 bases had no gene match.

The V and J genes are TRBV7-9 and TRBJ2-5, with TRBD1 as a possible D gene (5 bases). Germline loops: CDR1 SEHNR, CDR2 FQNEAQ (reference sequence). The V end was cut by 2 bases, the J end by 1 base, with 11 bases between. The CDR3 is made up of 15 amino acids. The CDR3 sequence is CASSLLQGPQETQYF. Here the CDR3 DNA reads TGTGCCAGCAGCTTATTGCAGGGCCCCCAAGAGACCCAGTACTTC.

The rearrangement joins TRBV20-1 to TRBJ2-7, with 10 bases aligning to TRBD1. J gave up 3 bases and V 4 bases, and 9 bases lay outside the gene matches. Germline V gives CDR1 DFQATT, CDR2 SNEGSKA (reference sequence). The CDR3 has 15 amino acids. CDR3 in amino acids: CSAKTTGGVFYEQYF. The CDR3 region has the DNA TGCAGTGCTAAAACGACAGGGGGCGTTTTCTACGAGCAGTACTTC.

This clonotype has a handful of counts. The chain links TRBV11-2 to TRBJ1-6; D is perhaps TRBD1 (5 bases). This CDR3 spans 15 amino acids. Trimming took 4 bases from V and 1 from J, leaving 8 bases between them. Germline CDR1 SGHAT, CDR2 FQNNGV. The CDR3 reads CASSSSGSYNSPLHF. DNA for the CDR3: TGTGCCAGCAGCTCGTCAGGGTCCTATAATTCACCCCTCCACTTT.

This clonotype has more than one count but fewer than ten. J is TRBJ2-7 and V is TRBV6-2 or TRBV6-3, with 10 bases that match TRBD1. CDR3 length: 17 residues. The germline V gene encodes CDR1 MNHEY and CDR2 SVGEGT. Germline trimming cut 5 bases from V and 2 bases from J; bases unmatched to any gene: 12. CDR3 coding DNA: TGTGCCAGCAGTCCCGAAATGGGGGACAGGGGAACCTACGAGCAGTACTTC. This translates into CASSPEMGDRGTYEQYF.